This is a list of T cell receptor beta chains from one sample in a study of blood T cell repertoires in COVID-19. Here immunoSEQ multiplex PCR was the method, and the copy in TCRdb shows in-frame clones only, minus some. In the table there are roughly 220,000 clones, roughly four fifths of which are singletons. The specimen was peripheral blood. These receptors were obtained from a young woman who had recovered from COVID-19. Each CDR3 is given with its conserved first and last residue. A D gene is named only where the DNA matches it firmly. Clone size is shown for a subset of rows, as once, few, many or a class of expanded clone.

v_gene: TRBV2; abundance: NA; j_gene: TRBJ1-1; d_gene: NA; CDR3nt: TGTGCCAGCGGCCCCGACTTGAACACTGAAGCTTTCTTT; CDR3aa: CASGPDLNTEAFF
v_gene: TRBV7-9; abundance: NA; j_gene: TRBJ1-2; d_gene: NA; CDR3nt: TGTGCCAGCAGCTCCTCGGACACGCCAAGGAGCTATGGCTACACCTTC; CDR3aa: CASSSSDTPRSYGYTF
v_gene: TRBV9; abundance: NA; j_gene: TRBJ1-4; d_gene: NA; CDR3nt: TGTGCCAGCAGCGTCGGGACATCTCCCTGGGAAAAACTGTTTTTT; CDR3aa: CASSVGTSPWEKLFF
v_gene: TRBV25-1; abundance: NA; j_gene: TRBJ1-4; d_gene: TRBD1; CDR3nt: TGTGCCAGCAGTGAAATCGACAGGGACGGTAAAAAACTGTTTTTT; CDR3aa: CASSEIDRDGKKLFF
v_gene: TRBV5-6; abundance: NA; j_gene: TRBJ1-6; d_gene: TRBD1; CDR3nt: TGTGCCAGCAGCTTCGCACCGACAGGGTCTGGATCACCCCTCCACTTT; CDR3aa: CASSFAPTGSGSPLHF
v_gene: TRBV30; abundance: NA; j_gene: TRBJ2-1; d_gene: NA; CDR3nt: TGTGCCTGGAGTGTATTCTGGCGGGACTCCTACAATGAGCAGTTCTTC; CDR3aa: CAWSVFWRDSYNEQFF
v_gene: TRBV18; abundance: once; j_gene: TRBJ2-3; d_gene: NA; CDR3nt: TGTGCCAGCTCACCACCGGGGGGAGATACGCAGTATTTT; CDR3aa: CASSPPGGDTQYF
v_gene: TRBV28; abundance: NA; j_gene: TRBJ2-7; d_gene: TRBD1; CDR3nt: TGTGCCAGCAGTCTACTACGACAGGGTCCTAGCTCCTACGAGCAGTACTTC; CDR3aa: CASSLLRQGPSSYEQYF
v_gene: TRBV19; abundance: NA; j_gene: TRBJ2-2; d_gene: NA; CDR3nt: TGTGCCAGTACCCTCACCGGGGAGCTGTTTTTT; CDR3aa: CASTLTGELFF
v_gene: TRBV11-3; abundance: NA; j_gene: TRBJ2-4; d_gene: TRBD1; CDR3nt: TGTGCCAGCAGCTCGGACAGGGGGAGTGGAGCCAAAAACATTCAGTACTTC; CDR3aa: CASSSDRGSGAKNIQYF
v_gene: TRBV9; abundance: NA; j_gene: TRBJ1-2; d_gene: NA; CDR3nt: TGTGCCAGCAGCGCGGGCACAGGCGTGGGTGGCTACACCTTC; CDR3aa: CASSAGTGVGGYTF
v_gene: TRBV5-4; abundance: NA; j_gene: TRBJ2-7; d_gene: TRBD2; CDR3nt: TGTGCCAGCAGCTCAGCTCGGGAGGCCGACTACGAGCAGTACTTC; CDR3aa: CASSSAREADYEQYF
v_gene: TRBV27; abundance: NA; j_gene: TRBJ2-5; d_gene: TRBD2; CDR3nt: TGTGCCAGCAGCCCCCGGGTAGCGGGAGGAGGGGGACTCAGGGAGACCCAGTACTTC; CDR3aa: CASSPRVAGGGGLRETQYF
v_gene: TRBV19; abundance: NA; j_gene: TRBJ2-2; d_gene: NA; CDR3nt: TGTGCCAGTAGTACCATGAACACCGGGGAGCTGTTTTTT; CDR3aa: CASSTMNTGELFF
v_gene: TRBV9; abundance: few; j_gene: TRBJ2-2; d_gene: TRBD2; CDR3nt: TGTGCCAGCAGCGGGAGGGCGGGGGCGAACACCGGGGAGCTGTTTTTT; CDR3aa: CASSGRAGANTGELFF
v_gene: TRBV3-1/TRBV3-2; abundance: NA; j_gene: TRBJ2-6; d_gene: NA; CDR3nt: TGTGCCAGCAGCCACTTTTACGGTGCCGGCTCTGGGGCCAACGTCCTGACTTTC; CDR3aa: CASSHFYGAGSGANVLTF
v_gene: TRBV10-3; abundance: once; j_gene: TRBJ2-1; d_gene: NA; CDR3nt: TGTGCCATCAGTGAACGTCCTGAGACAGAAAATGAGCAGTTCTTC; CDR3aa: CAISERPETENEQFF
v_gene: TRBV5-4; abundance: NA; j_gene: TRBJ2-5; d_gene: NA; CDR3nt: TGTGCCAGCAGTCGGGGGGCGGAGGGAATTCAAGAGACCCAGTACTTC; CDR3aa: CASSRGAEGIQETQYF
v_gene: TRBV29-1; abundance: NA; j_gene: TRBJ2-1; d_gene: NA; CDR3nt: TGCAGCGTTGAAGTGGGTAGGGGCAATGAGCAGTTCTTC; CDR3aa: CSVEVGRGNEQFF
v_gene: TRBV19; abundance: NA; j_gene: TRBJ2-1; d_gene: NA; CDR3nt: TGTGCCAGTATTAACAGGGGGGGCGGGACGGTAGATGAGCAGTTCTTC; CDR3aa: CASINRGGGTVDEQFF
v_gene: TRBV6-6; abundance: NA; j_gene: TRBJ1-4; d_gene: NA; CDR3nt: TGTGCCAGCAGTACAGGGTATCTTGGTGAAAAACTGTTTTTT; CDR3aa: CASSTGYLGEKLFF
v_gene: TRBV5-1; abundance: NA; j_gene: TRBJ2-3; d_gene: TRBD1; CDR3nt: TGCGCCAGCAGCGCTTCGACAGGGGCCCTCGAGAATACGCAGTATTTT; CDR3aa: CASSASTGALENTQYF
v_gene: TRBV7-3; abundance: NA; j_gene: TRBJ2-5; d_gene: NA; CDR3nt: TGTGCCAGCAGCCATGGACAGAGCGAGACCCAGTACTTC; CDR3aa: CASSHGQSETQYF
v_gene: TRBV27; abundance: NA; j_gene: TRBJ1-2; d_gene: TRBD1; CDR3nt: TGTGCCAGCAGTAACCGGGACAGGGCTGGCTACACCTTC; CDR3aa: CASSNRDRAGYTF
v_gene: TRBV12-5; abundance: NA; j_gene: TRBJ2-2; d_gene: TRBD1; CDR3nt: TGTGCTAGTGGTATGGGACAGGGGCCGGGGGAGCTGTTTTTT; CDR3aa: CASGMGQGPGELFF